This T cell receptor (beta chain) is drawn from a study of shared clonotypes between healthy human individuals. After removal of 5 bases from V and 0 bases from J, the junction contained 8 bases not matched to a gene. The CDR3 is made up of 16 amino acids. The germline V gene has CDR1 SGHVS and CDR2 FNYEAQ. Data came from immunoSEQ multiplex PCR; TCRdb stores just in-frame clones and leaves some out. The sample contains around 690,000 clones, less than 95% of which appear only once. Healthy and HIV-negative, the adult donors had no recent acute infections or vaccinations. Sequenced: memory CD8+ T cells from PBMCs. Subset noted: CD45RO+ cells pooled with CCR7-negative TemRA cells. This TCR derives from a man aged 18 to 35 in good health. Some clones in this sample may be carry-over from other donors' samples. The rearrangement uses TRBV7-6 and TRBJ1-1, with 8 bases matching TRBD1. CDR3 sequence (DNA): TGTGCCAGCAGCACACCCGGACAGGGAATGAACACTGAAGCTTTCTTT. It yields the protein CASSTPGQGMNTEAFF.